Below, one T cell receptor beta chain is given with its context. This sample was included in a study of blood T cell repertoires in COVID-19. V gave up 7 bases and J gave up 5 bases; unmatched junction bases: 17. Germline V gene lookup returns CDR1 SGDLS and CDR2 YYNGEE. The CDR3 length is 16 residues. In the authors' methods: How many nucleated cells were present was estimated from reference gene primer amplification. Using immunoSEQ multiplex PCR, the repertoire was profiled, and TCRdb retains in-frame clones only, with some absent. The D gene and trimming were derived from the DNA, and the V and J assignments and clone size from that table. Among roughly 300,000 clones listed, around 87% were seen once.

The V and J genes are TRBV9 and TRBJ1-1; 7 bases are shared with TRBD1. The source material was peripheral blood. The TCR comes from a woman in her thirties or forties who had recovered from COVID-19. The CDR3 bases are TGTGCCAGCGGGTCGGAAACAGGGGAGTCTTGGACTGAAGCTTTCTTT. Translation gives CASGSETGESWTEAFF.